The 28 T cell receptor beta chains in this list originate from one sample, sequenced in a study of OX40 agonist ivuxolimab in advanced cancers. Method: immunoSEQ multiplex PCR; TCRdb's copy keeps in-frame clones and lacks some. The sample contains 70,000 to 80,000 clones, about nine tenths of which appear only once. The starting material was CD4+ or CD8+ T cells sorted from blood, obtained in a trial of the OX40 agonist ivuxolimab. The receptors stem from an adult with an advanced solid tumor such as melanoma, head and neck, liver or kidney cancer.

This chain links TRBV28 with TRBJ2-3; TRBD2 is a possible D gene (5 bases). Per germline, CDR1 MDHEN and CDR2 SYDVKM. This CDR3 region has 14 residues. The V gene lost 4 bases and the J gene lost 2 bases, with 10 bases spanning the gap. CDR3 DNA: TGTGCCAGCAGTTATCTAGGACTCACAGATACGCAGTATTTT. As protein: CASSYLGLTDTQYF.

V is TRBV6-1 and J is TRBJ1-1, with 8 bases identical to TRBD1. The CDR3 spans 15 residues. Trimming took 6 bases from V and 1 from J; bases not matched to a gene: 7. Germline V gene lookup returns CDR1 MNHNS and CDR2 SASEGT. CDR3 protein: CASSPQGAGNTEAFF. For the CDR3, the DNA is TGTGCCAGCAGCCCGCAGGGGGCGGGGAACACTGAAGCTTTCTTT.

The chain couples TRBV7-9 to TRBJ2-1; TRBD2 matches 7 bases. Germline lookup yields CDR1 SEHNR and CDR2 FQNEAQ (reference sequence). The length of the CDR3 is 16 residues. After removal of 6 bases from V and 3 bases from J, the junction contained 11 bases not matched to a gene. The CDR3 region is CASRGSASGHYNEQFF. The CDR3, as DNA: TGTGCCAGCAGAGGGTCGGCTAGCGGCCACTACAATGAGCAGTTCTTC.

The chain has TRBV11-3 and TRBJ1-1; D is undetermined. The CDR3 covers 13 residues. The germline gives CDR1 SGHNT, CDR2 YENEEA. Trimming shortened V by 2 bases and J by 1 base, and 5 bases separated the two germline ends. This chain's CDR3 is CASSLNQNTEAFF. The CDR3 DNA is TGTGCCAGCAGCTTAAACCAGAACACTGAAGCTTTCTTT.

The chain is built from TRBV2 and TRBJ1-5; the D gene is possibly TRBD1 (5 bases). The CDR3 covers 15 residues. V was shortened by 6 bases and J by 0 bases, with 12 bases between the two germline ends. CDR1 and CDR2 from the germline V gene are SNHLY and FYNNEI. The CDR3 protein is CASSQGVASNQPQHF. The CDR3 DNA reads TGTGCCAGCAGCCAAGGGGTTGCTAGCAATCAGCCCCAGCATTTT.

The chain joins TRBV30 to TRBJ1-5; the match to TRBD1 covers 7 bases. V was clipped by 3 bases and J by 3 bases; unmatched bases: 8. Germline V gene sequence: CDR1 GTSNPN, CDR2 SVGIG (reference sequence). The CDR3 has 15 amino acids. CDR3 loop: CAWSRTGPLNQPQHF. The CDR3 region has the DNA TGTGCCTGGAGCCGGACAGGCCCTCTCAATCAGCCCCAGCATTTT.

V is TRBV4-1 and J is TRBJ2-1; 11 bases fit TRBD1. There are 15 residues in the CDR3. Trimming took 7 bases from V and 9 from J; bases not matched to a gene: 11. Germline V gives CDR1 MGHRA, CDR2 YSYEKL. The CDR3 DNA is TGCGCCAGCACCGCCGGGACAGGGGGGTCTATTGAGCAGTTCTTC. Its protein product is CASTAGTGGSIEQFF.

The J gene is TRBJ2-1, the V gene TRBV10-1, with a weak D call TRBD1 (8 bases). The CDR3 is 15 amino acids. Germline-derived CDR1 and CDR2 are WNHNN and SYGVQD (reference sequence). V dropped 2 bases and J dropped 7 bases, with 15 bases sitting between them. In nucleotides, the CDR3 is TGCGCCAGCAGTGAGACAGGGGGGGGACCTAATGAGCAGTTCTTC. Amino acids: CASSETGGGPNEQFF.

This clone was observed a few times. The V call is TRBV10-1, the J call TRBJ1-5; no clear D. Between the trimmed V and J ends, which lost 5 bases and 4 bases, there was a span of 9 bases. The length of the CDR3 is 13 residues. CDR1 is WNHNN, CDR2 SYGVQD, per germline (reference sequence). The CDR3 region is CASSMADNQPQHF. The CDR3 nucleotides read TGCGCCAGCAGTATGGCAGATAATCAGCCCCAGCATTTT.

The V call is TRBV7-6, the J call TRBJ2-3; 8 bases align to TRBD2. Trimming took 5 bases from V and 2 from J; bases not matched to a gene: 6. This CDR3 spans 15 amino acids. Germline CDR1 and CDR2: SGHVS and FNYEAQ. In DNA, the CDR3 is TGTGCCAGCAGCCCGACGGGGGGGGCCACAGATACGCAGTATTTT. It codes for CASSPTGGATDTQYF.

The rearrangement uses TRBV27 and TRBJ1-1; weak D call: TRBD1 (6 bases). With 3 bases removed from V and 1 base from J, the gap between germline ends came to 9 bases. The germline CDR1 and CDR2 sequences are MNHEY and SMNVEV (reference sequence). The length of the CDR3 is 14 residues. CDR3 residues: CASSLGARNTEAFF. The CDR3 bases are TGTGCCAGCAGTTTGGGGGCGAGGAACACTGAAGCTTTCTTT.

This sequence joins TRBV4-1 and TRBJ2-7, with D possibly being TRBD2 (7 bases). CDR3 length equals 14 residues. The V and J ends lost 4 bases and 2 bases respectively, with 12 bases between them. Germline CDR1 is MGHRA and CDR2 is YSYEKL. Here the CDR3 DNA reads TGCGCCAGCAGCCGGGGGGGCTTCACCTACGAGCAGTACTTC. Protein sequence: CASSRGGFTYEQYF.

This clone was counted a few times. As DNA, the CDR3 is TGTGCCAGCAGCTTATCAGGGAGGGCCGGGGAGCTGTTTTTT. Amino acids: CASSLSGRAGELFF. The V gene is TRBV11-1, the J gene TRBJ2-2; 7 positions agree with TRBD2. The V gene end was trimmed by 2 bases and the J gene end by 6 bases; junction bases not matched to a gene: 3. The CDR3 covers 14 residues. CDR1 is SGHAT and CDR2 is FQDESV in the germline V gene (reference sequence).

The chain employs TRBV30 and TRBJ1-4, with unresolved D. Trimming removed 3 bases from V and 8 bases from J, with 16 bases in between. Looked up from germline, CDR1 is GTSNPN and CDR2 is SVGIG (reference sequence). The CDR3 loop spans 14 amino acids. In nucleotides, the CDR3 is TGTGCCTGGAGCTCAATGGACCGTGAAGAAAAACTGTTTTTT. Residues: CAWSSMDREEKLFF.

The chain carries TRBV19 and TRBJ2-7, with TRBD2 matching 9 bases. Germline CDR1 is LNHDA and CDR2 is SQIVND (reference sequence). The CDR3 runs to 15 residues. Trimming took 2 bases from V and 5 from J; bases not matched to a gene: 7. CDR3 sequence: CASSINAGGSHEQYF. CDR3 bases: TGTGCCAGTAGTATAAATGCGGGAGGGTCCCACGAGCAGTACTTC.

The chain has TRBV9 and TRBJ2-2; perhaps D is TRBD1 or TRBD2 (5 bases each). Trimming removed 4 bases from V and 4 bases from J, with 11 bases in between. The CDR3 sequence is 14 residues long. Germline V CDR1 and CDR2: SGDLS, YYNGEE. The CDR3 region is CASSRDGGTGELFF. The CDR3 DNA is TGTGCCAGCAGCCGGGACGGTGGCACCGGGGAGCTGTTTTTT.

The chain joins TRBV6-6 to TRBJ1-1, with TRBD1 identical over 7 bases. The germline CDR1 and CDR2 sequences are MNHNY and SVGAGI (reference sequence). CDR3 length: 14 residues. With 6 bases clipped from V and 0 bases from J, the junction kept 4 bases outside the gene matches. CDR3 region: CASRRGQLNTEAFF. CDR3 nucleotide sequence: TGTGCCAGCAGGAGGGGACAGTTGAACACTGAAGCTTTCTTT.

This clone was found once. The chain recombines TRBV18 with TRBJ1-6, with unresolved D. V was shortened by 2 bases and J by 5 bases, with 4 bases between the two germline ends. The CDR3 has 13 residues. CDR1 KGHSH and CDR2 LQKENI come from the germline V gene. The CDR3 sequence is CASSPGDNSPLHF. The CDR3 nucleotides are TGTGCCAGCTCACCAGGGGATAATTCACCCCTCCACTTT.

This clone turned up a few times. The chain employs TRBV4-1 and TRBJ1-2; 7 bases are shared with TRBD1. Germline CDR1 and CDR2: MGHRA and YSYEKL. The V segment lost 4 bases and the J segment 6 bases; nucleotides outside the gene matches: 11. This CDR3 region has 15 residues. CDR3 sequence: CASSPRDSSRDGYTF. For the CDR3, the DNA is TGCGCCAGCAGCCCGAGGGACAGCTCCAGGGATGGCTACACCTTC.

V gene TRBV7-2 combines with J gene TRBJ1-6; TRBD1 is a possible D gene (6 bases). The CDR3 contains 15 residues. Trimming stripped 8 bases from V and 4 bases from J, with 15 bases between. Per the germline V gene, CDR1 is SGHTA and CDR2 is FQGNSA. The CDR3 DNA reads TGTGCCAGCTTCGGGGGCGCGGGATATAATTCACCCCTCCACTTT. It translates to CASFGGAGYNSPLHF.

This rearrangement joins TRBV5-1 to TRBJ2-7; 10 nucleotides align to TRBD1. Germline trimming cut 0 bases from V and 5 bases from J; bases unmatched to any gene: 8. The CDR3 is 16 residues long. Germline V lookup: CDR1 SGHRS, CDR2 YFSETQ. This chain's CDR3 is CASSLVFWDRGNEQYF. The DNA for the CDR3 is TGCGCCAGCAGCTTGGTTTTTTGGGACAGGGGTAACGAGCAGTACTTC.

This clone was seen only once. The junction does not match germline at one end; this may be a read error. The gene calls are TRBV6-5 and TRBJ2-1; D gene ambiguous. Germline loops: CDR1 MNHEY, CDR2 SVGAGI. The CDR3 covers 10 residues. The CDR3 nucleotides are TGTGCCTCCGGAAAGGCATCCTTGGTCTTC. It encodes CASGKASLVF.

The rearrangement uses TRBV19 and TRBJ2-7, with D possibly TRBD1 on 5 matching bases. The V and J ends lost 7 bases and 2 bases respectively, with 12 bases between them. CDR3 size: 13 residues. Germline CDR1 reads LNHDA; CDR2 reads SQIVND (reference sequence). CDR3 amino acids: CASKGPGAYEQYF. The CDR3 region has the DNA TGTGCCAGTAAGGGGCCAGGAGCCTACGAGCAGTACTTC.

This chain uses TRBV7-8 with TRBJ2-3; 13 nucleotides agree with TRBD2. CDR3 length: 15 amino acids. With V trimmed by 3 bases and J by 5 bases, 2 bases remained unmatched. In germline, CDR1 is SGHVS, CDR2 FQNEAQ. The CDR3 is CASSLTSGGQDTQYF. CDR3 nucleotides: TGTGCCAGCAGCTTGACTAGCGGGGGGCAAGATACGCAGTATTTT.

This sequence joins TRBV7-3 and TRBJ1-2; TRBD1 aligns across 8 bases. In germline, CDR1 is SGHTA, CDR2 FQGTGA. The CDR3 has 14 amino acids. Trimming at V came to 8 bases and at J to 3 bases, leaving 8 bases not matched to a gene. As DNA, the CDR3 is TGTGCCAGCGGGGACTCAGGGGGCGACTATGGCTACACCTTC. Encoded protein: CASGDSGGDYGYTF.

This clone was picked up one time. The rearrangement joins TRBV5-5 to TRBJ2-4; D is possibly TRBD1 (6 bases). Trimming took off 4 bases at V and 1 base at J, with 15 bases between the two ends. Germline V CDR1 and CDR2: SGHKS, YYEKEE (reference sequence). This CDR3 spans 16 amino acids. This CDR3 is CASSPDGGRAKNIQYF. The CDR3 DNA reads as TGTGCCAGCAGCCCCGATGGGGGCCGGGCCAAAAACATTCAGTACTTC.

The chain combines TRBV7-9 with TRBJ1-4, with unresolved D. The germline gives CDR1 SEHNR, CDR2 FQNEAQ (reference sequence). This CDR3 has 14 amino acids. The germline V and J ends were trimmed by 2 bases and 0 bases, with 4 bases remaining between them. The CDR3 region is CASSLTTTNEKLFF. Here the CDR3 DNA reads TGTGCCAGCAGCTTAACAACAACTAATGAAAAACTGTTTTTT.

This clone was seen just once. The chain is built from TRBV6-5 and TRBJ2-1; 9 nucleotides line up with TRBD1. Looked up from germline, CDR1 is MNHEY and CDR2 is SVGAGI. The CDR3 is 15 residues long. V was pared by 8 bases and J by 9 bases, with 14 bases of the junction left unmatched. In DNA form, the CDR3 reads TGTGCCAGCTTCAATATGGGACAGGGATGGGGTGAGCAGTTCTTC. It is translated as CASFNMGQGWGEQFF.